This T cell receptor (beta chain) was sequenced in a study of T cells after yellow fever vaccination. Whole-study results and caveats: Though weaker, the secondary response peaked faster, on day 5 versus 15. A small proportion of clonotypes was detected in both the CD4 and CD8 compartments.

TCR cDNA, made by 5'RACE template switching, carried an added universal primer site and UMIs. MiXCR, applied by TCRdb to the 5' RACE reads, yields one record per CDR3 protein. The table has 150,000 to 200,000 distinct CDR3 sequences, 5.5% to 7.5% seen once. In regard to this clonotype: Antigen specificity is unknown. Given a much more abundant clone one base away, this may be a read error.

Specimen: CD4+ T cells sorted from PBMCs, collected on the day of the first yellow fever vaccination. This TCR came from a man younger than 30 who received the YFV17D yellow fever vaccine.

The CDR3 sequence: CASSSRDRSDAFF. The DNA of the CDR3 is TGTGCCAGCAGTTCTCGGGACAGGAGTGATGCTTTCTTT. V and J are TRBV6-2 or TRBV6-3 and TRBJ1-1; 8 nucleotides align to TRBD1. CDR3 length: 13 amino acids. Per the germline V gene, CDR1 is MNHEY and CDR2 is SVGEGT. Trimming cost V 4 bases and J 11 bases; bases outside gene matches: 9.